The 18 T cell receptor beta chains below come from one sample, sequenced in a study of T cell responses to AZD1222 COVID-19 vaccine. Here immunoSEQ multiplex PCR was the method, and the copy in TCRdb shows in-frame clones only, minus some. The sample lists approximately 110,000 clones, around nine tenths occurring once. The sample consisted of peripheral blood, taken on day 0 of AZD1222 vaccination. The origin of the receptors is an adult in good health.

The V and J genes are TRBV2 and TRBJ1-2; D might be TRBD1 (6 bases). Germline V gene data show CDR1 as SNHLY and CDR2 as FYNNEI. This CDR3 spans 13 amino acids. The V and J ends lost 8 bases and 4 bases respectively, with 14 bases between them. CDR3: CASSRTALYGYTF. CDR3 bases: TGTGCCAGCTCCCGGACAGCCCTCTATGGCTACACCTTC. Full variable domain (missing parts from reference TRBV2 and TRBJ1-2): EPEVTQTPSHQVTQMGQEVILRCVPISNHLYFYWYRQILGQKVEFLVSFYNNEISEKSEIFDDQFSVERPDGSNFTLKIRSTKLEDSAMYFCASSRTALYGYTFGSGTRLTVV.

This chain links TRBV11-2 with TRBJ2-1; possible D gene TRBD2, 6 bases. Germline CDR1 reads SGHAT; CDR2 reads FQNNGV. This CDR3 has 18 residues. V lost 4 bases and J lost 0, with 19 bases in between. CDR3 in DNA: TGTGCCAGCAGCTCCCCTCCCGGACTACCGAGCTCCTACAATGAGCAGTTCTTC. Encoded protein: CASSSPPGLPSSYNEQFF. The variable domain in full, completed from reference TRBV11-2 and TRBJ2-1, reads EAGVAQSPRYKIIEKRQSVAFWCNPISGHATLYWYQQILGQGPKLLIQFQNNGVVDDSQLPKDRFSAERLKGVDSTLKIQPAKLEDSAVYLCASSSPPGLPSSYNEQFFGPGTRLTVL.

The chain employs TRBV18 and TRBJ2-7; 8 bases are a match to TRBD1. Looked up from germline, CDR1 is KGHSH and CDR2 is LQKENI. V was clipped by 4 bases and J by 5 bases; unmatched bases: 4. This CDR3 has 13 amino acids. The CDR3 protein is CASSRDRPNEQYF. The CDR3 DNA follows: TGTGCCAGCTCACGGGACAGGCCCAACGAGCAGTACTTC.

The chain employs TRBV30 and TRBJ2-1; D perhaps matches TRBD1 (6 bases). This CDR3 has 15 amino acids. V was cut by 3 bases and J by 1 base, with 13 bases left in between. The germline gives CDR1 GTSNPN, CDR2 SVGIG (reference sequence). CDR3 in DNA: TGTGCCTGGAGACCACAGGGATTTTCCTACAATGAGCAGTTCTTC. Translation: CAWRPQGFSYNEQFF.

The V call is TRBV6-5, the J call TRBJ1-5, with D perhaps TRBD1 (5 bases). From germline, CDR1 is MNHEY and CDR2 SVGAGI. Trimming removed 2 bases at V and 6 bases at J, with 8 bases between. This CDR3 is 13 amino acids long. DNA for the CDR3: TGTGCCAGCAGTTACCGAAGGGGTCAGCCCCAGCATTTT. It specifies CASSYRRGQPQHF.

The CDR3 protein is CASSQGRDQPQHF. In DNA, the CDR3 is TGTGCCAGCAGCCAAGGGAGGGATCAGCCCCAGCATTTT. This chain joins TRBV3-1 (or the pseudogene TRBV3-2) and TRBJ1-5; no firm D call. The CDR3 is 13 residues long. Trimming pared 1 base from V and 5 bases from J, leaving 6 bases between. The germline gives CDR1 LGHDT, CDR2 YNNKEL (reference sequence).

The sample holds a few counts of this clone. The CDR3 loop reads CASSLFQGPSTDTQYF. As DNA, the CDR3 is TGTGCCAGCAGCTTATTTCAAGGACCTAGCACAGATACGCAGTATTTT. The chain employs TRBV7-7 and TRBJ2-3; D unclear. V lost 2 bases, J lost 0 bases, and 12 bases lay in between. Germline assignment: CDR1 SSHAT and CDR2 FNYEAQ (reference sequence). CDR3 length: 16 amino acids.

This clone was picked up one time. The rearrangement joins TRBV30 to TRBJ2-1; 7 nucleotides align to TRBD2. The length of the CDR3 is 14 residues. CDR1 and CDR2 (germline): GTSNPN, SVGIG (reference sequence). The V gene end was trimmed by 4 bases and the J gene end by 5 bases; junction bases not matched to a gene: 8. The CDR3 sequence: CAWTSGTRNNEQFF. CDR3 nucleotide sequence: TGTGCCTGGACCAGCGGGACGCGGAACAATGAGCAGTTCTTC.

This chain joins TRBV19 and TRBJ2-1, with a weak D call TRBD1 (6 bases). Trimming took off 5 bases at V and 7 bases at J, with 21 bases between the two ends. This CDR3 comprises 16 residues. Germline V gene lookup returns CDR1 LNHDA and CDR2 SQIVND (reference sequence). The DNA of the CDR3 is TGTGCCAGTAGTCCTCACAGGGCCCAATCGGGGAATGAGCAGTTCTTC. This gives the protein CASSPHRAQSGNEQFF.

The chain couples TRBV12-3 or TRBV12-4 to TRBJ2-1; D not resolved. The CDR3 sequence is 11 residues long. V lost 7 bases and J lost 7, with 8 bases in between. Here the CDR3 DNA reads TGTGCCAGCACCGAAGTGAATGAGCAGTTCTTC. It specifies CASTEVNEQFF.

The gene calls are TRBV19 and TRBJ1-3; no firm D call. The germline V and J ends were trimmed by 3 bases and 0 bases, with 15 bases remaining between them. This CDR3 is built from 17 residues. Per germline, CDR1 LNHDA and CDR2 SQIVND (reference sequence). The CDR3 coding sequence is TGTGCCAGTAGTATTATCTCAGGTTCCAGCTCTGGAAACACCATATATTTT. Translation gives CASSIISGSSSGNTIYF.

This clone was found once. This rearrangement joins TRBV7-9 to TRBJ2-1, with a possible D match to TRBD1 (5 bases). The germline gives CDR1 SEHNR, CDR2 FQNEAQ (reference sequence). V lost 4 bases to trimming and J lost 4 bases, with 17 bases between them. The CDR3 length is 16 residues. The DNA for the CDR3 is TGTGCCAGCAGCTCCACAGGAGCTGACCGATACAATGAGCAGTTCTTC. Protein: CASSSTGADRYNEQFF.

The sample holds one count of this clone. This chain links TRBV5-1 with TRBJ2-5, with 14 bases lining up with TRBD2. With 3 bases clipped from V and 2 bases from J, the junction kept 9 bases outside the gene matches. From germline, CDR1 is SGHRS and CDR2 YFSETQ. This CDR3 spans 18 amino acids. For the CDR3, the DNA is TGCGCCAGCAGCTCCGGGACTAGCGGGAGTTCGGCGCAAGAGACCCAGTACTTC. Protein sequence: CASSSGTSGSSAQETQYF.

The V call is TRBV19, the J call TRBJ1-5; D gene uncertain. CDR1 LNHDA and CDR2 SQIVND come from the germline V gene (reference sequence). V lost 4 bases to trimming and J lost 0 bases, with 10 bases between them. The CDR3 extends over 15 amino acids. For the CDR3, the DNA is TGTGCCAGTAGTAACAGATTTAATAGCAATCAGCCCCAGCATTTT. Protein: CASSNRFNSNQPQHF.

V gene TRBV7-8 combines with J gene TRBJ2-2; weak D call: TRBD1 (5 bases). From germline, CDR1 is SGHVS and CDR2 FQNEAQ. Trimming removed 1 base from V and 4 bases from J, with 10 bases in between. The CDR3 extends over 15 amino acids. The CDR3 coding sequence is TGTGCCAGCAGCTTAGGTGTAGGGGTCACCGGGGAGCTGTTTTTT. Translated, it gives CASSLGVGVTGELFF.

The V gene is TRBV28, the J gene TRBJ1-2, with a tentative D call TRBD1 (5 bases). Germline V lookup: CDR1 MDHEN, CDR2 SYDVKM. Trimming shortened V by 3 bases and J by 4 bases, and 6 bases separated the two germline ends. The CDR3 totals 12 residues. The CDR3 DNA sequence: TGTGCCAGCAGTTTCAGGGTCTATGGCTACACCTTC. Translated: CASSFRVYGYTF.

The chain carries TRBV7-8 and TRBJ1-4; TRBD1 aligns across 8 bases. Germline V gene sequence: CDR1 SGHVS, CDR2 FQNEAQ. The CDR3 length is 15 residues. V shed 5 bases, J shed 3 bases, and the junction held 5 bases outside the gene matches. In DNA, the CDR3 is TGTGCCAGCAGCCCTCCGGACAGGGCTAATGAAAAACTGTTTTTT. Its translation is CASSPPDRANEKLFF.

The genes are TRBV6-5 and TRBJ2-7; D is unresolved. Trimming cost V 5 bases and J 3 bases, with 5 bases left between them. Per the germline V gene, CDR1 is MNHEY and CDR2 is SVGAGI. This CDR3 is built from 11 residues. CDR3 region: CASSQLYEQYF. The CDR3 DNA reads TGTGCCAGCAGTCAGCTCTACGAGCAGTACTTC.